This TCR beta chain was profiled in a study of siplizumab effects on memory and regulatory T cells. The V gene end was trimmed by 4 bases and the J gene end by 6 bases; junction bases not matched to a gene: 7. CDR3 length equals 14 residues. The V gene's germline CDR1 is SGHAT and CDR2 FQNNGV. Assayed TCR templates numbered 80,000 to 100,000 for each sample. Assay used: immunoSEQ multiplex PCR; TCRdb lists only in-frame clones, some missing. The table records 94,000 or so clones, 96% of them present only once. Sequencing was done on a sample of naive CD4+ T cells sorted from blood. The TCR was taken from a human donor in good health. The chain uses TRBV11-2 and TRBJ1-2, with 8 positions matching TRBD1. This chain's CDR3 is CASSSTDRVNGYTF. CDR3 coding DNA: TGTGCCAGCAGCTCTACGGACAGGGTGAATGGCTACACCTTC.